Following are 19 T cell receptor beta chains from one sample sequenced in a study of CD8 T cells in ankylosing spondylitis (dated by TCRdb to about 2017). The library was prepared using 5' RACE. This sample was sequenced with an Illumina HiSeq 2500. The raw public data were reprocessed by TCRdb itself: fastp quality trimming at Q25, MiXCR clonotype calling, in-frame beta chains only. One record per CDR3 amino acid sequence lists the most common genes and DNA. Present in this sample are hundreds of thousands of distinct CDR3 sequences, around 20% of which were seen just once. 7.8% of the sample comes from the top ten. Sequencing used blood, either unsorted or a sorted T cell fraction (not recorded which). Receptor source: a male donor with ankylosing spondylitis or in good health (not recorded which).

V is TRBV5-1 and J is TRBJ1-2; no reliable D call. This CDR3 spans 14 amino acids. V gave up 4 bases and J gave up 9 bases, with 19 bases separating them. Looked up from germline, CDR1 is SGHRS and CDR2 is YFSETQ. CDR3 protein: CASSLRTEGPSYTF. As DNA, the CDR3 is TGCGCCAGCAGCCTCAGGACGGAAGGGCCTAGCTACACCTTC. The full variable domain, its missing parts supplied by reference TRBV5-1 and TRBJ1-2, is KAGVTQTPRYLIKTRGQQVTLSCSPISGHRSVSWYQQTPGQGLQFLFEYFSETQRNKGNFPGRFSGRQFSNSRSEMNVSTLELGDSALYLCASSLRTEGPSYTFGSGTRLTVV.

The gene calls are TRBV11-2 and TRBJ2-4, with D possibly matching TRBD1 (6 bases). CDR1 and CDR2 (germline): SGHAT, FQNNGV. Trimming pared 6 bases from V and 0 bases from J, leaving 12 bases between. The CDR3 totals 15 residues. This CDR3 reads CASRHRVGAKNIQYF. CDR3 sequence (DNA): TGTGCCAGCAGGCACAGGGTGGGAGCCAAAAACATTCAGTACTTC. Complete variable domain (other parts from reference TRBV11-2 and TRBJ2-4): EAGVAQSPRYKIIEKRQSVAFWCNPISGHATLYWYQQILGQGPKLLIQFQNNGVVDDSQLPKDRFSAERLKGVDSTLKIQPAKLEDSAVYLCASRHRVGAKNIQYFGAGTRLSVL.

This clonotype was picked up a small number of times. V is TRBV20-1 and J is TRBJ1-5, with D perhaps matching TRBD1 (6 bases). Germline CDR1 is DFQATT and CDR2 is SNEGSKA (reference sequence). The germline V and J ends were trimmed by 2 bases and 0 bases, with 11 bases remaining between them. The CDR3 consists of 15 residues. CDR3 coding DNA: TGCAGTGCTAGATTTTGGGGGCTTAGCAATCAGCCCCAGCATTTT. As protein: CSARFWGLSNQPQHF.

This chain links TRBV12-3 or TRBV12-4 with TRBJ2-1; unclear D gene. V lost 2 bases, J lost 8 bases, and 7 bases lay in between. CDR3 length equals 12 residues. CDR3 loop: CASSLSGYEQFF. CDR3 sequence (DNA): TGTGCCAGCAGTTTATCGGGCTATGAGCAGTTCTTC.

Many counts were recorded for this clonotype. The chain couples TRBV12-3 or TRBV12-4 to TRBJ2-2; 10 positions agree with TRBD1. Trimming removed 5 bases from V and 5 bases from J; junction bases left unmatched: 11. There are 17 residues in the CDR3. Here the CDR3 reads CASSPERGQGRTGELFF. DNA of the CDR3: TGTGCCAGCAGTCCGGAGAGGGGACAGGGGAGGACCGGGGAGCTGTTTTTT.

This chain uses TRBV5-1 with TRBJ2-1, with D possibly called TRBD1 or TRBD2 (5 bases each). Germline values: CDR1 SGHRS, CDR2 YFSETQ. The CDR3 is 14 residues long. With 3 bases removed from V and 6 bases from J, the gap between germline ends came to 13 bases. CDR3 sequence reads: CASSSGTAANEQFF. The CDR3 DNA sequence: TGCGCCAGCAGCTCAGGGACGGCCGCCAATGAGCAGTTCTTC.

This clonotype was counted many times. CDR3 nucleotides: TGCAGTGCGCCTAGCGGGGGGAACACAGATACGCAGTATTTT. Translated: CSAPSGGNTDTQYF. This sequence joins TRBV20-1 and TRBJ2-3; 11 nucleotides match TRBD2. Germline CDR1 reads DFQATT; CDR2 reads SNEGSKA (reference sequence). This CDR3 has 14 amino acids. Trimming removed 6 bases from V and 2 bases from J; junction bases left unmatched: 4.

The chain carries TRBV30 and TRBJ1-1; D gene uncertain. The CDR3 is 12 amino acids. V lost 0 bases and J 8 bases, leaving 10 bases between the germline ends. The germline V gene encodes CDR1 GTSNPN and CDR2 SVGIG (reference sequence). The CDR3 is CAWSVLGGEAFF. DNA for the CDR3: TGTGCCTGGAGTGTACTCGGCGGAGAAGCTTTCTTT.

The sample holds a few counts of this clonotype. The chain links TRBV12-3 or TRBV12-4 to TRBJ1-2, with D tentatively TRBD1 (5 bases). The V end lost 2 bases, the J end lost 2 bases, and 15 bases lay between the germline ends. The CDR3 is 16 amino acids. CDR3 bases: TGTGCCAGCAGTTTACGTATGGTACGGGGGAACTATGGCTACACCTTC. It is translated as CASSLRMVRGNYGYTF.

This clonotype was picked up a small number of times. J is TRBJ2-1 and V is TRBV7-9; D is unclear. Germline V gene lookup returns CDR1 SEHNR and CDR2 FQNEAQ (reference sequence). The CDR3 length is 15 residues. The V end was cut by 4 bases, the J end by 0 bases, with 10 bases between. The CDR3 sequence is CASSSNRVSYNEQFF. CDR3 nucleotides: TGTGCCAGCAGCTCAAACCGGGTCTCCTACAATGAGCAGTTCTTC. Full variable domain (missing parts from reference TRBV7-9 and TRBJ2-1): DTGVSQNPRHKITKRGQNVTFRCDPISEHNRLYWYRQTLGQGPEFLTYFQNEAQLEKSRLLSDRFSAERPKGSFSTLEIQRTEQGDSAMYLCASSSNRVSYNEQFFGPGTRLTVL.

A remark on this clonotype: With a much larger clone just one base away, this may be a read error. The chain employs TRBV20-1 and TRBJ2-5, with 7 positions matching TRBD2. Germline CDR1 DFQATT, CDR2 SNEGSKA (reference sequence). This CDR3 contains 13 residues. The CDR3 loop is CSAPTSDQETLYF. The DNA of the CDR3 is TGCAGTGCTCCTACTAGCGACCAAGAGACCCTGTACTTC.

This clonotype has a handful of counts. Here the CDR3 DNA reads TGTGCCAGCAGTCCGGGGATTGGGCTGTCGAACACCGGGGAGCTGTTTTTT. It is translated as CASSPGIGLSNTGELFF. The chain links TRBV27 to TRBJ2-2; D is possibly TRBD2 (5 bases). The CDR3 loop spans 17 amino acids. Trimming left V 5 bases short and J 0 bases short, with 16 bases between. Germline assignment: CDR1 MNHEY and CDR2 SMNVEV (reference sequence).

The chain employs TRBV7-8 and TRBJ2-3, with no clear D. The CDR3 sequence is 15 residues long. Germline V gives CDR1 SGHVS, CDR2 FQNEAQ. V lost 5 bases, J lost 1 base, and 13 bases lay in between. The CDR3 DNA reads TGTGCCAGCAGCATAGTTCCCATGCGCACAGATACGCAGTATTTT. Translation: CASSIVPMRTDTQYF. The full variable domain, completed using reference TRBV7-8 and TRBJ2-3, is GAGVSQSPRYKVAKRGQDVALRCDPISGHVSLFWYQQALGQGPEFLTYFQNEAQLDKSGLPSDRFFAERPEGSVSTLKIQRTQQEDSAVYLCASSIVPMRTDTQYFGPGTRLTVL.

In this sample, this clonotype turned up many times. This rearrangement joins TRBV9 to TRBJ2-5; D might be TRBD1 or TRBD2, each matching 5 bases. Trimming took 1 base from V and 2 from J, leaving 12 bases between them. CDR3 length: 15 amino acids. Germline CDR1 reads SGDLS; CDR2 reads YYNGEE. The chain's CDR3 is CASSVWVGDQETQYF. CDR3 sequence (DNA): TGTGCCAGCAGCGTATGGGTGGGGGATCAAGAGACCCAGTACTTC.

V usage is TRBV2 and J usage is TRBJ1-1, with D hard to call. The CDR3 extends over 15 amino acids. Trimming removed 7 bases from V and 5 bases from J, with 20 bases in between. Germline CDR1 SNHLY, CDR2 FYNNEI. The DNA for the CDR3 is TGTGCCAGCACCGGACTGGGTCGACTGGGGACTGAAGCTTTCTTT. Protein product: CASTGLGRLGTEAFF.

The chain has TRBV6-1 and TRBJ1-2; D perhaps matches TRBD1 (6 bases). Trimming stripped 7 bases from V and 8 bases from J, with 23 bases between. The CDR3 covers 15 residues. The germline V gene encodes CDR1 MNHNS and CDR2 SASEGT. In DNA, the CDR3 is TGTGCCAGCATGGGCCCTACAGTCTCCCAGGGGGGCTACACCTTC. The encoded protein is CASMGPTVSQGGYTF.

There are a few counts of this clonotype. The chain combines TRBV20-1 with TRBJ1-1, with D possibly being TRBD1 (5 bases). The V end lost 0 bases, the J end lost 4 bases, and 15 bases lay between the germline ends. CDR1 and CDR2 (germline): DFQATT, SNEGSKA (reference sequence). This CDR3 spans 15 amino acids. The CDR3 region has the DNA TGCAGTGCTAGAGAGGGGGGACCTTCCGCCACTGAAGCTTTCTTT. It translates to CSAREGGPSATEAFF.

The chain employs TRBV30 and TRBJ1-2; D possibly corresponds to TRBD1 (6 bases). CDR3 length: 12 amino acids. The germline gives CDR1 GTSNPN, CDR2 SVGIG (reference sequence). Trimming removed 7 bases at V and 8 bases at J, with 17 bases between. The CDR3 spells CASTTGFSGYTF. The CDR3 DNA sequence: TGTGCCTCGACTACAGGGTTTAGCGGCTACACCTTC.

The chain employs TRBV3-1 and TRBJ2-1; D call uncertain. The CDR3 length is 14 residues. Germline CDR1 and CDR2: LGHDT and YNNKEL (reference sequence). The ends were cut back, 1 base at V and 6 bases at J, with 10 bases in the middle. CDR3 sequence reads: CASSQVVQSNEQFF. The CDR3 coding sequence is TGTGCCAGCAGCCAAGTGGTCCAGAGCAATGAGCAGTTCTTC.